One and the same sample provided the 27 T cell receptor beta chains below, sequenced in a study of human T cells and chemical hapten exposure. Noted time point: patch test 3, about 24 weeks after DPC sensitization. Treatment given: therapeutic diphenylcyclopropenone sensitization with weekly scalp DPC. TCRdb re-called the RACE reads through MiXCR, storing one row per CDR3 protein. The sample records tens of thousands of distinct CDR3 sequences, under 14% being singletons. Sequenced here: whole blood, sampled in connection with sensitization to the hapten diphenylcyclopropenone (DPC). The receptors come from a woman aged 50 to 65 with alopecia areata. Some clones in this sample may be carry-over from other donors' samples.

This clonotype was detected ten times or more. This sequence joins TRBV7-8 and TRBJ2-7; the match to TRBD2 covers 12 bases. The CDR3 contains 16 residues. The germline CDR1 and CDR2 sequences are SGHVS and FQNEAQ. V gave up 5 bases and J gave up 2 bases; unmatched junction bases: 7. CDR3 coding DNA: TGTGCCAGCAGCCCCGTGACTAGCGGGAGCGCCTACGAGCAGTACTTC. Protein: CASSPVTSGSAYEQYF.

This clonotype was counted between two and nine times. The rearrangement uses TRBV10-3 and TRBJ1-2; no reliable D call. Between the trimmed V and J ends, which lost 1 base and 6 bases, there was a span of 9 bases. Germline V lookup: CDR1 ENHRY, CDR2 SYGVKD. The CDR3 loop spans 13 amino acids. In nucleotides, the CDR3 is TGTGCCATCAGTGAGTTTGACGGCGATGGCTACACCTTC. Translation: CAISEFDGDGYTF.

This clonotype was recorded at least ten times. V usage is TRBV6-6 and J usage is TRBJ1-2; possibly TRBD1 for D (5 bases). CDR1 is MNHNY, CDR2 SVGAGI, per germline (reference sequence). This CDR3 has 16 amino acids. V was shortened by 5 bases and J by 4 bases, with 20 bases between the two germline ends. CDR3 DNA sequence: TGTGCCAGCAGTACGGATCAGGGAGTGGTAGCCTATGGCTACACCTTC. Translated: CASSTDQGVVAYGYTF.

In its sample, this clonotype was seen many times. The rearrangement links TRBV27 to TRBJ1-2; D ambiguous. Germline lookup yields CDR1 MNHEY and CDR2 SMNVEV (reference sequence). This CDR3 contains 15 residues. Trimming removed 5 bases at V and 4 bases at J, with 17 bases between. This CDR3 reads CASSTLGEGSYGYTF. For the CDR3, the DNA is TGTGCCAGCAGTACCCTTGGTGAGGGAAGCTATGGCTACACCTTC.

There are a few counts of this clonotype. This sequence joins TRBV20-1 and TRBJ1-1, with D perhaps TRBD1 (5 bases). V lost 0 bases, J lost 5 bases, and 16 bases lay in between. CDR1 and CDR2 (germline): DFQATT, SNEGSKA (reference sequence). The CDR3 covers 15 residues. DNA of the CDR3: TGCAGTGCTAGAGATTTAGCAGGGTATAGGACTGAAGCTTTCTTT. This gives the protein CSARDLAGYRTEAFF.

The table lists this clonotype with many counts. J is TRBJ2-1 and V is TRBV5-5; no clear D gene. The CDR3 runs 14 residues. The ends were cut back, 2 bases at V and 6 bases at J, with 12 bases in the middle. CDR1 is SGHKS and CDR2 is YYEKEE in the germline V gene (reference sequence). CDR3 loop: CASSLTGSPNEQFF. In nucleotides, the CDR3 is TGTGCCAGCAGCTTAACTGGTTCACCCAATGAGCAGTTCTTC.

This clonotype was detected many times. The chain links TRBV20-1 to TRBJ1-1, with TRBD1 as a possible D gene (5 bases). The germline gives CDR1 DFQATT, CDR2 SNEGSKA (reference sequence). Trimming removed 2 bases from V and 0 bases from J, with 13 bases in between. This CDR3 region has 15 residues. In DNA, the CDR3 is TGCAGTGCTAGAAGATCCACAGGAATGAACACTGAAGCTTTCTTT. Translation gives CSARRSTGMNTEAFF.

The sample holds many counts of this clonotype. The chain carries TRBV6-5 and TRBJ2-3, with 11 bases that match TRBD2. The CDR3 has 15 residues. The germline V gene encodes CDR1 MNHEY and CDR2 SVGAGI. V was pared by 6 bases and J by 1 base, with 3 bases of the junction left unmatched. The CDR3 region has the DNA TGTGCCAGCAGGGCGGGACTAGCGGGCACAGATACGCAGTATTTT. As protein: CASRAGLAGTDTQYF.

This clonotype was counted many times. DNA for the CDR3: TGTGCCAGCAGCAAAACAGATACGCAGTATTTT. It codes for CASSKTDTQYF. The chain has TRBV21-1 and TRBJ2-3. TRBV21-1 constitutes a pseudogene. CDR3 length: 11 amino acids.

This clonotype was counted only a few times. The V call is TRBV29-1, the J call TRBJ2-1; 14 nucleotides align to TRBD2. The CDR3 spans 17 residues. V was pared by 3 bases and J by 6 bases, with 10 bases of the junction left unmatched. Per germline, CDR1 SQVTM and CDR2 ANQGSEA. The CDR3 reads CSVDGTSGRMGFNEQFF. CDR3 in DNA: TGCAGCGTTGATGGGACTAGCGGGAGAATGGGGTTCAATGAGCAGTTCTTC.

This clonotype showed up many times. The chain links TRBV25-1 to TRBJ2-7; either TRBD1 or TRBD2 may fit D (5 bases each). The CDR3 is 17 amino acids. The germline V and J ends were trimmed by 3 bases and 5 bases, with 23 bases remaining between them. The germline gives CDR1 MGHDK, CDR2 SYGVNS. This chain's CDR3 is CASSDPSGTGIRDEQYF. Here the CDR3 DNA reads TGTGCCAGCAGTGACCCCTCCGGGACCGGGATTAGGGACGAGCAGTACTTC.

The CDR3 coding sequence is TGTGCCAGCAGCCGTTTGGGCCTTACGGCAGATACGCAGTATTTT. It yields the protein CASSRLGLTADTQYF. The chain links TRBV7-9 to TRBJ2-3; D remains unclear. The ends were cut back, 5 bases at V and 4 bases at J, with 16 bases in the middle. This CDR3 region has 15 residues. Germline lookup yields CDR1 SEHNR and CDR2 FQNEAQ (reference sequence).

This clonotype was found many times. The genes are TRBV5-1 and TRBJ1-5; D is perhaps TRBD1 (5 bases). This CDR3 contains 15 residues. Germline CDR1 is SGHRS and CDR2 is YFSETQ. The V and J ends lost 4 bases and 0 bases respectively, with 11 bases between them. The CDR3 DNA follows: TGCGCCAGCAGCCCTGACAGTTATAGCAATCAGCCCCAGCATTTT. Protein sequence: CASSPDSYSNQPQHF.

This clonotype came up many times. The chain recombines TRBV7-9 with TRBJ2-2; possibly TRBD2 for D (6 bases). Between the trimmed V and J ends, which lost 5 bases and 2 bases, there was a span of 21 bases. CDR1 is SEHNR, CDR2 FQNEAQ, per germline (reference sequence). There are 18 residues in the CDR3. CDR3 sequence reads: CASSPSLYGSGNTGELFF. The CDR3 nucleotides read TGTGCCAGCAGCCCCTCGTTATATGGTAGCGGAAACACCGGGGAGCTGTTTTTT.

This rearrangement joins TRBV29-1 to TRBJ1-5, with unresolved D. This CDR3 is built from 13 residues. Per the germline V gene, CDR1 is SQVTM and CDR2 is ANQGSEA. Trimming shortened V by 3 bases and J by 3 bases, and 9 bases separated the two germline ends. CDR3 sequence reads: CSVEVNDNQPQHF. Written as DNA, the CDR3 is TGCAGCGTTGAGGTGAATGACAATCAGCCCCAGCATTTT.

The gene calls are TRBV20-1 and TRBJ2-1; the match to TRBD2 covers 7 bases. The CDR3 is made up of 16 amino acids. The germline V gene encodes CDR1 DFQATT and CDR2 SNEGSKA (reference sequence). J gave up 8 bases and V 0 bases, and 13 bases lay outside the gene matches. CDR3 protein: CSARDLAGTNPHEQFF. The CDR3 bases are TGCAGTGCTAGAGATTTAGCCGGGACTAACCCCCATGAGCAGTTCTTC.

This clonotype occurred many times. This chain connects TRBV3-1 to TRBJ2-7; weak D call: TRBD1 (5 bases). Looked up from germline, CDR1 is LGHDT and CDR2 is YNNKEL (reference sequence). V was shortened by 1 base and J by 0 bases, with 7 bases between the two germline ends. The CDR3 has 14 residues. The DNA for the CDR3 is TGTGCCAGCAGCCAAGGGACAATCTCCTACGAGCAGTACTTC. It yields the protein CASSQGTISYEQYF.

This clonotype was seen at least ten times. The V gene is TRBV12-3 or TRBV12-4, the J gene TRBJ1-4, with D maybe TRBD1 (5 bases). V shed 5 bases and J shed 8 bases, with 18 bases lying between them. This CDR3 is built from 15 residues. In DNA form, the CDR3 reads TGTGCCAGCAGTAGACAAGGAGGGGCAAGAGAAAAACTGTTTTTT. Translating gives CASSRQGGAREKLFF.

At least ten counts were recorded for this clonotype. V and J are TRBV20-1 and TRBJ2-5; no definite D call. From germline, CDR1 is DFQATT and CDR2 SNEGSKA (reference sequence). The CDR3 loop spans 10 amino acids. V was clipped by 6 bases and J by 5 bases, with 7 bases between them. The CDR3 bases are TGCAGTGCCCTAGGGGAGACCCAGTACTTC. Its protein is CSALGETQYF.

This clonotype has at least ten counts. The chain links TRBV28 to TRBJ2-7; D is undetermined. There are 14 residues in the CDR3. Germline V CDR1 and CDR2: MDHEN, SYDVKM. Trimming took off 2 bases at V and 1 base at J, with 9 bases between the two ends. Here the CDR3 reads CASSLRAKSYEQYF. For the CDR3, the DNA is TGTGCCAGCAGTTTAAGGGCAAAGTCCTACGAGCAGTACTTC.

The table lists this clonotype with many counts. J is TRBJ1-2 and V is TRBV5-6, with D perhaps TRBD1 (6 bases). The CDR3 length is 15 residues. Trimming left V 3 bases short and J 8 bases short, with 20 bases between. In germline, CDR1 is SGHDT, CDR2 YYEEEE. The CDR3 sequence is CASSSDPRGARGYTF. The CDR3 DNA reads TGTGCCAGCAGCTCGGACCCCCGGGGGGCGCGGGGCTACACCTTC.

The V and J genes are TRBV20-1 and TRBJ2-3, with 7 positions matching TRBD2. There are 17 residues in the CDR3. J was trimmed by 0 bases and V by 2 bases; bases with no gene match: 11. The germline CDR1 and CDR2 sequences are DFQATT and SNEGSKA (reference sequence). The CDR3 nucleotides are TGCAGTGCTAGATCTAGCGGAGGGCGCCCTAGCACAGATACGCAGTATTTT. Protein product: CSARSSGGRPSTDTQYF.

V and J are TRBV29-1 and TRBJ2-1; the D is unclear. CDR3 length: 16 residues. V lost 0 bases and J lost 0, with 12 bases in between. Germline loops: CDR1 SQVTM, CDR2 ANQGSEA. CDR3 DNA sequence: TGCAGCGTTGAAGATCAGCAGCAGAGCTCCTACAATGAGCAGTTCTTC. Translation gives CSVEDQQQSSYNEQFF.

With respect to this clonotype: One junction end disagrees with the germline gene, perhaps due to a read error. The chain recombines TRBV11-2 with TRBJ1-2, with D uncertain. Germline V gene data show CDR1 as SGHAT and CDR2 as FQNNGV. CDR3 length: 12 amino acids. CDR3 in DNA: TGTGCCAGCAGCTCCGACGGCTATCGCTACACCTTC. Encoded protein: CASSSDGYRYTF.

The chain carries TRBV4-1 and TRBJ1-1; TRBD1 aligns across 8 bases. Trimming cost V 2 bases and J 1 base; bases outside gene matches: 0. The CDR3 contains 14 residues. The V gene's germline CDR1 is MGHRA and CDR2 YSYEKL. The CDR3 bases are TGCGCCAGCAGCCAAACAGGGGGGAACACTGAAGCTTTCTTT. It encodes CASSQTGGNTEAFF.

This chain uses TRBV20-1 with TRBJ2-5; a weak D match, TRBD2 (7 bases). V lost 3 bases and J lost 5, with 16 bases in between. The CDR3 is 14 residues long. The germline V gene has CDR1 DFQATT and CDR2 SNEGSKA (reference sequence). The CDR3 DNA sequence: TGCAGTGCTAGCCCCGGGGGGCGGGGGGAGACCCAGTACTTC. This codes for CSASPGGRGETQYF.

This clonotype was picked up many times. V gene TRBV29-1 combines with J gene TRBJ2-3, with 7 bases lining up with TRBD1. V was clipped by 5 bases and J by 5 bases; unmatched bases: 7. Germline CDR1 and CDR2: SQVTM and ANQGSEA. CDR3 size: 13 residues. The CDR3 protein is CSVRLQGIDTQYF. The CDR3 bases are TGCAGCGTTCGCCTACAGGGGATAGATACGCAGTATTTT.